This T cell receptor beta chain stems from a study of breast tumors, draining lymph nodes, adjacent tissues. The sample holds one count of this clonotype. Trimming shortened V by 6 bases and J by 4 bases, and 15 bases separated the two germline ends. CDR3 length: 15 amino acids. Via MiXCR, TCRdb re-called the multiplex PCR reads, giving one row per CDR3 protein. The repertoire includes 200,000 to 250,000 distinct CDR3 sequences, less than 45% of them detected once, and approximately 3.5% sits in the top ten. Axillary draining lymph nodes of breast cancer patients supplied the node samples. Material for sequencing was axillary lymph node tissue. The chain employs TRBV12-3 or TRBV12-4 and TRBJ2-2; D possibly corresponds to TRBD1 (6 bases). The receptor was isolated from a female donor with breast cancer. Some clones in this sample may be carry-over from other donors' samples. Written as DNA, the CDR3 is TGTGCCAGCAGCCGGACAGCAGCTCCCACCGGGGAGCTGTTTTTT. This translates into CASSRTAAPTGELFF.